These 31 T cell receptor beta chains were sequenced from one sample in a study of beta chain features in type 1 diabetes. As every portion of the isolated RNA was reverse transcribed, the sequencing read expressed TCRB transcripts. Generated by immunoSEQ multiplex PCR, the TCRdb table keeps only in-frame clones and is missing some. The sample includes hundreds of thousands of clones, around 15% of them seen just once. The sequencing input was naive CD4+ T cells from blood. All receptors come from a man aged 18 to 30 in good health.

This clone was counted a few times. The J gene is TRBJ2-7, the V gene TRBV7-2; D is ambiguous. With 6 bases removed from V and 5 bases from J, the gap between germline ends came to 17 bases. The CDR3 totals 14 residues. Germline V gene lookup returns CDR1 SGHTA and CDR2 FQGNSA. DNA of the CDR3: TGTGCCAGCAGTAGAGACCGGGCTCGGCACGAGCAGTACTTC. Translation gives CASSRDRARHEQYF.

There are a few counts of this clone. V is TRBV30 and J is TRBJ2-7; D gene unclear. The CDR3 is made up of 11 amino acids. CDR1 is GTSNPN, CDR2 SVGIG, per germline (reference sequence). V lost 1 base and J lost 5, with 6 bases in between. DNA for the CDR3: TGTGCCTGGAGTGGAGTGAACGAGCAGTACTTC. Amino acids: CAWSGVNEQYF. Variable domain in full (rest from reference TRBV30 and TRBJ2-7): SQTIHQWPATLVQPVGSPLSLECTVEGTSNPNLYWYRQAAGRGLQLLFYSVGIGQISSEVPQNLSASRPQDRQFILSSKKLLLSDSGFYLCAWSGVNEQYFGPGTRLTVT.

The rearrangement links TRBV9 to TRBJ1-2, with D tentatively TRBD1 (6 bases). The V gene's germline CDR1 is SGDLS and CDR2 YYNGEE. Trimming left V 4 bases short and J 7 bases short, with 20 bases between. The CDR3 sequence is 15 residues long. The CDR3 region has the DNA TGTGCCAGCAGCCGGGGGGCCAATCGCCCGGCTGGCTACACCTTC. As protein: CASSRGANRPAGYTF.

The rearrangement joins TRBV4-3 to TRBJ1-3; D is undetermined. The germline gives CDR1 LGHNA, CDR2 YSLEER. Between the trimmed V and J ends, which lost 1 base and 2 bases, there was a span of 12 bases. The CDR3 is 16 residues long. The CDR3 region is CASSQVATNPGNTIYF. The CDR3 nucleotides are TGCGCCAGCAGCCAAGTTGCGACGAACCCTGGAAACACCATATATTTT.

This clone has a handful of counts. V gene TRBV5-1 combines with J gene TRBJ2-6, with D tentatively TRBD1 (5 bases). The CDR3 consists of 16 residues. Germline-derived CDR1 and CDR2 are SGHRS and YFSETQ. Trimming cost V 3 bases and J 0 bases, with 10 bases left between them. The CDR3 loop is CASSSQGLSGANVLTF. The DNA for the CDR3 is TGCGCCAGCAGCTCGCAGGGTCTCTCTGGGGCCAACGTCCTGACTTTC.

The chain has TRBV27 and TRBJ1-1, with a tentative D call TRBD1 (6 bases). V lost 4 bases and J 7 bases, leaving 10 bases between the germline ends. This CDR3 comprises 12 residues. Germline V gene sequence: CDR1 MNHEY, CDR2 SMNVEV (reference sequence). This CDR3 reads CASSSGTHEAFF. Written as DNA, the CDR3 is TGTGCCAGCAGTTCGGGGACACATGAAGCTTTCTTT.

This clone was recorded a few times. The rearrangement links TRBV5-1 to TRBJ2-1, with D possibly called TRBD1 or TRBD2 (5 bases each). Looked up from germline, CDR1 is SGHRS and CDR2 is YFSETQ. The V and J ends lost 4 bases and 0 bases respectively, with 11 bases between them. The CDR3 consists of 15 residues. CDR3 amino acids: CASSIGTVSYNEQFF. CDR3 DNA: TGCGCCAGCAGCATTGGGACGGTCTCCTACAATGAGCAGTTCTTC.

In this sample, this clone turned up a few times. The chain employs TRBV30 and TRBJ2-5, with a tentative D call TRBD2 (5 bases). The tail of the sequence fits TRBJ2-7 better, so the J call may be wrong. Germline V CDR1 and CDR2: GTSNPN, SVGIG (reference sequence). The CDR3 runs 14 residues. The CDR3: CAWSVSGGWDEQYF. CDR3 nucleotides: TGTGCCTGGAGTGTCAGCGGTGGGTGGGACGAGCAGTACTTC.

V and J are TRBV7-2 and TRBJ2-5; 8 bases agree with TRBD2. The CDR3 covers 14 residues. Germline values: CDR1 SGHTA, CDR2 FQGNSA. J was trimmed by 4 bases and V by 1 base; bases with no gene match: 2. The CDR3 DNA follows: TGTGCCAGCAGCTTAGGCAGCGGGAGAGAGACCCAGTACTTC. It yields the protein CASSLGSGRETQYF.

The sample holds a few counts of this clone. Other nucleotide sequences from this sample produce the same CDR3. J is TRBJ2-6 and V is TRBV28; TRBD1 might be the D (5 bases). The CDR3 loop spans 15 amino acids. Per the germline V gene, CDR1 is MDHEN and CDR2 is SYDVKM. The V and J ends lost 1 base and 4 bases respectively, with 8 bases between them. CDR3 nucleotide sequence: TGTGCCAGCAGTTTATCAGGGCCAGGGGCCAACGTCCTGACTTTC. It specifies CASSLSGPGANVLTF. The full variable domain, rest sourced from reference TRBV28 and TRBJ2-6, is DVKVTQSSRYLVKRTGEKVFLECVQDMDHENMFWYRQDPGLGLRLIYFSYDVKMKEKGDIPEGYSVSREKKERFSLILESASTNQTSMYLCASSLSGPGANVLTFGAGSRLTVL.

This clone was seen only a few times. CDR3 sequence reads: CASSPRGGFSGNTIYF. CDR3 in DNA: TGTGCCAGCAGCCCCCGAGGCGGGTTCTCTGGAAACACCATATATTTT. The V and J genes are TRBV14 and TRBJ1-3; D is unresolved. Germline V gene data show CDR1 as SGHDN and CDR2 as FVKESK. Trimming cost V 4 bases and J 0 bases, with 13 bases left between them. The CDR3 spans 16 residues.

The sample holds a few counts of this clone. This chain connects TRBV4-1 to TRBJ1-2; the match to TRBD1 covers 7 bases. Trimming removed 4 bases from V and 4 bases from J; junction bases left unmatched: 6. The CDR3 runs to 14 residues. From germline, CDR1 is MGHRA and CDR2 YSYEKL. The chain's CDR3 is CASSLSDRSYGYTF. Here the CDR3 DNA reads TGCGCCAGCAGCCTGTCGGACAGGAGCTATGGCTACACCTTC.

The DNA for the CDR3 is TGTGCCAGCAGCCCAGTCTCCTACGAGCAGTACTTC. Its protein product is CASSPVSYEQYF. The chain couples TRBV7-9 to TRBJ2-7; D not certain. The germline V gene has CDR1 SEHNR and CDR2 FQNEAQ (reference sequence). The CDR3 is 12 residues long. V was cut by 5 bases and J by 0 bases, with 5 bases left in between.

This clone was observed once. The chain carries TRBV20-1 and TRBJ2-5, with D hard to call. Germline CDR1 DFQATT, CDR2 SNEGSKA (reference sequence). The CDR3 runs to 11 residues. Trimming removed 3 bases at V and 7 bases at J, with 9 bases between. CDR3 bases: TGCAGTGCTAGTGACTCCTCGACCCAGTACTTC. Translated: CSASDSSTQYF.

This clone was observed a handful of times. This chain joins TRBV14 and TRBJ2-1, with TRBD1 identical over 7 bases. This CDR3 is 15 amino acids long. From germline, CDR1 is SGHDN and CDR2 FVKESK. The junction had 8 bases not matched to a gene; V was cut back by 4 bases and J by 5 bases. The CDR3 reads CASSPTRQGNNEQFF. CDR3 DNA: TGTGCCAGCAGCCCCACTCGACAGGGAAACAATGAGCAGTTCTTC.

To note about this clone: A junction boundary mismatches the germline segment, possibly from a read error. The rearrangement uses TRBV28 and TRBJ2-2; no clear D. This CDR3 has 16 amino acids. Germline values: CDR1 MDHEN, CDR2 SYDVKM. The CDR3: CASSTRTGAKTGELFF. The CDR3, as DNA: TGTGCCAGCAGTACGCGGACCGGTGCGAAGACCGGGGAGCTGTTTTTT.

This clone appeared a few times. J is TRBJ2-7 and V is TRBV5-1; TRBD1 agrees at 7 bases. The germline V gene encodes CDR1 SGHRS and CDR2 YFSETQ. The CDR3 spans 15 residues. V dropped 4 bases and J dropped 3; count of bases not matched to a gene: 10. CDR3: CASSPKPDRNYEQYF. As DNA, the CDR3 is TGCGCCAGCAGCCCCAAGCCGGACAGGAACTACGAGCAGTACTTC.

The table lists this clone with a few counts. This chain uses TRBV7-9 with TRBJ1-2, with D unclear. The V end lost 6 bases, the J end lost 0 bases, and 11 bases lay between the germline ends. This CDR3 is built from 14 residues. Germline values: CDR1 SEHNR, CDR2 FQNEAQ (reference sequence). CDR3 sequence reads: CASRISGANYGYTF. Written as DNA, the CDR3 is TGTGCCAGCAGAATATCCGGGGCTAACTATGGCTACACCTTC.

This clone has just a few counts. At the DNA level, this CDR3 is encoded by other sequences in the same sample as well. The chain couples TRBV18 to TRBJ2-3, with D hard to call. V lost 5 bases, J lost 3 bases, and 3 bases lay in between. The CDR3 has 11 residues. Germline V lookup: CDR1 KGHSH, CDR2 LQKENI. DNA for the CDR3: TGTGCCAGCTCAAGGACAGATACGCAGTATTTT. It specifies CASSRTDTQYF.

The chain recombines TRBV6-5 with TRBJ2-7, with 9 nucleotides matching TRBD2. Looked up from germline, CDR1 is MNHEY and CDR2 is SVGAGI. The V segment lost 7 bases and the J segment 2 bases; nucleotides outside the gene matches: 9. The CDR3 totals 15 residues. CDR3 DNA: TGTGCCAGCAAACCGGCGGCTAGCGGGGCCTACGAGCAGTACTTC. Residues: CASKPAASGAYEQYF.

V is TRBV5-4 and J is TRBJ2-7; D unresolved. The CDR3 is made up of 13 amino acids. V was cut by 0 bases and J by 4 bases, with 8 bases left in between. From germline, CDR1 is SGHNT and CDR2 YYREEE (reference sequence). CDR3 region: CASSLGGVYEQYF. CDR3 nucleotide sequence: TGTGCCAGCAGCTTGGGGGGTGTGTACGAGCAGTACTTC.

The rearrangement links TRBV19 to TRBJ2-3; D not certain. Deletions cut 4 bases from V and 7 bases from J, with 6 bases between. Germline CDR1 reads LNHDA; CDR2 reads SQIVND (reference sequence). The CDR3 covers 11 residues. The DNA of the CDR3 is TGTGCCAGTAGTAGCCAGCATACGCAGTATTTT. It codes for CASSSQHTQYF.

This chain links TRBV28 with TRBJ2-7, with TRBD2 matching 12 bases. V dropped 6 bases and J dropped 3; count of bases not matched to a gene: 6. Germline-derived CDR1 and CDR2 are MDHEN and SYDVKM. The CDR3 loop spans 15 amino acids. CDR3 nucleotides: TGTGCCAGCAGCCGGACTAGCGGGACCGTCTACGAGCAGTACTTC. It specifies CASSRTSGTVYEQYF. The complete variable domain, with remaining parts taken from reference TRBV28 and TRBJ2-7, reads DVKVTQSSRYLVKRTGEKVFLECVQDMDHENMFWYRQDPGLGLRLIYFSYDVKMKEKGDIPEGYSVSREKKERFSLILESASTNQTSMYLCASSRTSGTVYEQYFGPGTRLTVT.

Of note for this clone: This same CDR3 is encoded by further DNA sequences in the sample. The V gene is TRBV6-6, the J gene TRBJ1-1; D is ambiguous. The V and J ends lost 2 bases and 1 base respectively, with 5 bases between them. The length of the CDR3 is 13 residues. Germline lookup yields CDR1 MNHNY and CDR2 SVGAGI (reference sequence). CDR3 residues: CASSYAGNTEAFF. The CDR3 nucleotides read TGTGCCAGCAGTTACGCGGGGAACACTGAAGCTTTCTTT.

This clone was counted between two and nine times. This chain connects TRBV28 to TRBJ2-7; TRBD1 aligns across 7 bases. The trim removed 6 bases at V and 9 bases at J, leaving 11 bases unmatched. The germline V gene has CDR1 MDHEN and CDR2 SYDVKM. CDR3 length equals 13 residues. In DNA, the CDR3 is TGTGCCAGCAGACTGCGACAGGGCCAATGGCAGTACTTC. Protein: CASRLRQGQWQYF.

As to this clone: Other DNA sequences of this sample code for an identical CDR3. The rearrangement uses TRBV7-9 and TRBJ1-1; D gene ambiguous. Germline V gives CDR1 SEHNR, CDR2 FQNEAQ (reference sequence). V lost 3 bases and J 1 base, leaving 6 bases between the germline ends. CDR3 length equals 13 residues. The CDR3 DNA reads TGTGCCAGCAGCTTGGAAGGGAACACTGAAGCTTTCTTT. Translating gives CASSLEGNTEAFF.

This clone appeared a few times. CDR3 DNA sequence: TGTGCCAGCAGTCCACACTCGGTCGGCTATGGCTACACCTTC. Translating it yields CASSPHSVGYGYTF. V gene TRBV28 combines with J gene TRBJ1-2; no clear D gene. This CDR3 region has 14 residues. Germline CDR1 is MDHEN and CDR2 is SYDVKM. V was cut by 5 bases and J by 4 bases, with 14 bases left in between.

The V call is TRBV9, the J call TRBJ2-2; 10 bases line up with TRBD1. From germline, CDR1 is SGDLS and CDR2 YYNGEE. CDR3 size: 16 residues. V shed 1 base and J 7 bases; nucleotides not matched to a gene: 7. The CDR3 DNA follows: TGTGCCAGCAGCGTAAAGGGACAGGGGCTCAGCGGGGAGCTGTTTTTT. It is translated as CASSVKGQGLSGELFF.

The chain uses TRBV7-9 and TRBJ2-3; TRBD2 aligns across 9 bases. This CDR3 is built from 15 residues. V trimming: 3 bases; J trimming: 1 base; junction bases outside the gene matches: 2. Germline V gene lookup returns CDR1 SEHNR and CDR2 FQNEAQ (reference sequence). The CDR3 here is CASSFLAGRTDTQYF. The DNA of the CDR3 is TGTGCCAGCAGCTTTCTAGCGGGGCGCACAGATACGCAGTATTTT.

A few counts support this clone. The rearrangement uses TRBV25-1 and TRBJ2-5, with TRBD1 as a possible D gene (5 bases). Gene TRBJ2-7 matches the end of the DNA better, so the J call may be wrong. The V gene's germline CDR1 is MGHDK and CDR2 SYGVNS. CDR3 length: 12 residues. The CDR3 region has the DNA TGTGCCACCCAGGCAGGGCAGGACGAGCAGTACTTC. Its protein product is CATQAGQDEQYF.

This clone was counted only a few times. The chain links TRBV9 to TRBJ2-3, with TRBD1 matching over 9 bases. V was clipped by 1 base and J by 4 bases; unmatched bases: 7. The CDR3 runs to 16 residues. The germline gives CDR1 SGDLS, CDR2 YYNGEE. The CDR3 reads CASSVRSGQGSDTQYF. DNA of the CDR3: TGTGCCAGCAGCGTACGGTCGGGACAGGGATCAGATACGCAGTATTTT.